The 23 T cell receptor beta chains given below trace back to one sample, sequenced in a study of T-cell reconstitution after alpha-beta-depleted transplantation in children. Unique molecular identifiers featured in how the TCRbeta library was prepared. TCRdb reanalysed the PCR reads using MiXCR and keeps one entry per CDR3 protein. The sample contains approximately 230,000 distinct CDR3 sequences, roughly 25% of which appear only once. Sequencing was performed on PBMCs, mostly from graft donor cells, taken 360 days after TCRalphabeta/CD19-depleted stem cell transplant. These receptors all stem from a female patient under 10 years old who had a stem cell transplant for congenital amegakaryocytic thrombocytopenia, so the T cells may come from the graft donor.

This clonotype occurred a few times. The chain links TRBV20-1 to TRBJ2-7; no reliable D call. CDR1 is DFQATT, CDR2 SNEGSKA, per germline (reference sequence). This CDR3 is 13 amino acids long. With 0 bases removed from V and 1 base from J, the gap between germline ends came to 7 bases. CDR3 sequence: CSARDTGSYEQYF. The CDR3 DNA is TGCAGTGCTAGAGACACTGGATCCTACGAGCAGTACTTC.

This chain joins TRBV7-9 and TRBJ2-1, with 9 bases that match TRBD2. With 5 bases clipped from V and 7 bases from J, the junction kept 9 bases outside the gene matches. From germline, CDR1 is SEHNR and CDR2 FQNEAQ (reference sequence). This CDR3 is 15 amino acids long. The CDR3 region has the DNA TGTGCCAGCAGCCGTAGCGGGGGCTTCGGGAATGAGCAGTTCTTC. Translation: CASSRSGGFGNEQFF.

This clonotype occurred many times. The chain carries TRBV4-2 and TRBJ2-3, with TRBD2 identical over 13 bases. This CDR3 region has 18 residues. Losses at the gene ends were 4 bases for V and 0 bases for J; bases not matched to a gene: 7. The germline V gene has CDR1 LGHNA and CDR2 YNFKEQ. The CDR3 coding sequence is TGTGCCAGCAGCCTAGGACTAGCGGGGGCTACTAGCACAGATACGCAGTATTTT. Amino acid sequence: CASSLGLAGATSTDTQYF.

In this sample, this clonotype turned up a few times. This chain uses TRBV5-1 with TRBJ1-6; TRBD1 matches at 10 bases. The germline CDR1 and CDR2 sequences are SGHRS and YFSETQ. V lost 5 bases to trimming and J lost 5 bases; unmatched junction nucleotides: 10. The CDR3 totals 17 residues. CDR3 sequence (DNA): TGCGCCAGCAGTCGTTTTTCCGGGACAGGGGATAATTCACCCCTCCACTTT. Translating gives CASSRFSGTGDNSPLHF. The complete variable domain, with remaining parts taken from reference TRBV5-1 and TRBJ1-6, reads KAGVTQTPRYLIKTRGQQVTLSCSPISGHRSVSWYQQTPGQGLQFLFEYFSETQRNKGNFPGRFSGRQFSNSRSEMNVSTLELGDSALYLCASSRFSGTGDNSPLHFGNGTRLTVT.

In DNA form, the CDR3 reads TGTGCCAGCAGCATCAATGGAAACACCATATATTTT. Translation gives CASSINGNTIYF. J is TRBJ1-3 and V is TRBV2; D call uncertain. The CDR3 is 12 residues long. Per the germline V gene, CDR1 is SNHLY and CDR2 is FYNNEI. The germline V and J ends were trimmed by 6 bases and 3 bases, with 6 bases remaining between them. The whole variable domain, remainder taken from reference TRBV2 and TRBJ1-3, is EPEVTQTPSHQVTQMGQEVILRCVPISNHLYFYWYRQILGQKVEFLVSFYNNEISEKSEIFDDQFSVERPDGSNFTLKIRSTKLEDSAMYFCASSINGNTIYFGEGSWLTVV.

V and J are TRBV5-6 and TRBJ1-2, with a weak D call TRBD1 (5 bases). V lost 0 bases, J lost 2 bases, and 11 bases lay in between. The CDR3 sequence is 15 residues long. Germline V gives CDR1 SGHDT, CDR2 YYEEEE. Here the CDR3 DNA reads TGTGCCAGCAGCTTGGCCGGGGCCGTGAACTATGGCTACACCTTC. Its protein product is CASSLAGAVNYGYTF.

The rearrangement uses TRBV28 and TRBJ2-3; 10 bases are a match to TRBD1. The CDR3 spans 16 residues. With V trimmed by 7 bases and J by 6 bases, 13 bases remained unmatched. CDR1 and CDR2 (germline): MDHEN, SYDVKM. CDR3 nucleotide sequence: TGTGCCAGCAAAACACCGGGACAGGGGACCTTGGATACGCAGTATTTT. Translated, it gives CASKTPGQGTLDTQYF.

This chain joins TRBV20-1 and TRBJ2-7; TRBD1 matches at 10 bases. The V gene end was trimmed by 0 bases and the J gene end by 1 base; junction bases not matched to a gene: 3. CDR1 is DFQATT, CDR2 SNEGSKA, per germline (reference sequence). The CDR3 totals 15 residues. The CDR3 DNA is TGCAGTGCTAGAGATACGGGACAGGGGTCCTACGAGCAGTACTTC. This codes for CSARDTGQGSYEQYF.

The chain has TRBV20-1 and TRBJ1-5; D gene unclear. This CDR3 comprises 14 residues. V was shortened by 3 bases and J by 9 bases, with 18 bases between the two germline ends. Germline V CDR1 and CDR2: DFQATT, SNEGSKA (reference sequence). The DNA of the CDR3 is TGCAGTGCTAGTAGTTTTCGGTGGGCCGCGCCCCAGCATTTT. As protein: CSASSFRWAAPQHF.

This clonotype appeared a few times. This chain connects TRBV5-1 to TRBJ2-1, with D perhaps being TRBD1 or TRBD2 (6 bases each). Germline V gene lookup returns CDR1 SGHRS and CDR2 YFSETQ. Between the trimmed V and J ends, which lost 7 bases and 6 bases, there was a span of 20 bases. This CDR3 spans 15 amino acids. DNA of the CDR3: TGCGCCAGCTCTGGGGGGACACCGACCCTCAATGAGCAGTTCTTC. Translating it yields CASSGGTPTLNEQFF.

This clonotype was counted a few times. At one of its ends the junction is not consistent with the germline gene, which may arise from a read error. The chain uses TRBV2 and TRBJ2-1, with D maybe TRBD1 (5 bases). The CDR3 runs 16 residues. The germline V gene has CDR1 SNHLY and CDR2 FYNNEI. CDR3 in DNA: TGTGCCAGCAGTGAAGGCTGGGGCCGTACCTACTATGAGCAGTTCTTC. It translates to CASSEGWGRTYYEQFF.

The rearrangement uses TRBV28 and TRBJ2-1, with D hard to call. The length of the CDR3 is 16 residues. Deletions cut 4 bases from V and 0 bases from J, with 13 bases between. Looked up from germline, CDR1 is MDHEN and CDR2 is SYDVKM. CDR3 bases: TGTGCCAGCAGTTCGTGGGGAACAAGCTCCTACAATGAGCAGTTCTTC. It encodes CASSSWGTSSYNEQFF.

In its sample, this clonotype was seen a few times. The chain has TRBV7-9 and TRBJ1-2, with D possibly being TRBD1 (6 bases). Germline lookup yields CDR1 SEHNR and CDR2 FQNEAQ (reference sequence). The CDR3 loop spans 16 amino acids. V was shortened by 0 bases and J by 1 base, with 12 bases between the two germline ends. The CDR3 region has the DNA TGTGCCAGCAGCTTAGCGCTTGGGGGCCATAACTATGGCTACACCTTC. Its translation is CASSLALGGHNYGYTF.

J is TRBJ1-1 and V is TRBV2; 8 positions agree with TRBD1. CDR1 and CDR2 from the germline V gene are SNHLY and FYNNEI. CDR3 size: 13 residues. Germline trimming cut 5 bases from V and 4 bases from J; bases unmatched to any gene: 3. CDR3 in DNA: TGTGCCAGCAGTACTCAGGGGGCCACTGAAGCTTTCTTT. As protein: CASSTQGATEAFF.

The table lists this clonotype with a few counts. V usage is TRBV7-8 and J usage is TRBJ2-3, with D possibly being TRBD2 (6 bases). The CDR3 runs to 16 residues. V lost 5 bases and J 3 bases, leaving 18 bases between the germline ends. Germline V CDR1 and CDR2: SGHVS, FQNEAQ. As DNA, the CDR3 is TGTGCCAGCAGCCCACACCCCCTGGAGGGGACAGATACGCAGTATTTT. It specifies CASSPHPLEGTDTQYF.

This sequence joins TRBV2 and TRBJ2-6, with D hard to call. The CDR3 is 13 residues long. V was pared by 3 bases and J by 6 bases, with 6 bases between. The germline CDR1 and CDR2 sequences are SNHLY and FYNNEI. The CDR3 nucleotides read TGTGCCAGCAGTGAGAAGGCGGCCAACGTCCTGACTTTC. Its translation: CASSEKAANVLTF.

This clonotype was detected ten times or more. The rearrangement joins TRBV10-3 to TRBJ2-7; 9 nucleotides line up with TRBD1. The CDR3 is 12 residues long. The V gene end was trimmed by 11 bases and the J gene end by 3 bases; junction bases not matched to a gene: 5. Germline CDR1 is ENHRY and CDR2 is SYGVKD. In DNA, the CDR3 is TGTGCCTCCCGGACAGGGGACTACGAGCAGTACTTC. This translates into CASRTGDYEQYF.

This clonotype has just a few counts. The genes are TRBV4-2 and TRBJ2-1, with a possible D match to TRBD2 (5 bases). The germline V gene has CDR1 LGHNA and CDR2 YNFKEQ. Trimming pared 1 base from V and 8 bases from J, leaving 15 bases between. This CDR3 comprises 15 residues. The CDR3 protein is CASSQVSPGGYEQFF. CDR3 bases: TGTGCCAGCAGCCAAGTGTCCCCTGGAGGATATGAGCAGTTCTTC.

The rearrangement uses TRBV24-1 and TRBJ2-1; tentatively, D is TRBD1 or TRBD2 (6 bases each). CDR3 length: 16 amino acids. Germline CDR1 and CDR2: KGHDR and SFDVKD. V was shortened by 3 bases and J by 3 bases, with 14 bases between the two germline ends. The CDR3 loop is CATSDPPGARYNEQFF. The CDR3 DNA follows: TGTGCCACCAGTGATCCCCCGGGGGCCCGCTACAATGAGCAGTTCTTC.

This clonotype occurred a few times. This chain joins TRBV28 and TRBJ2-2; perhaps TRBD1 as D (5 bases). Trimming shortened V by 1 base and J by 2 bases, and 14 bases separated the two germline ends. The CDR3 has 17 amino acids. CDR1 and CDR2 from the germline V gene are MDHEN and SYDVKM. CDR3 in DNA: TGTGCCAGCAGTTTATACAGGAGTGCAATTAACACCGGGGAGCTGTTTTTT. Encoded protein: CASSLYRSAINTGELFF.

The chain joins TRBV5-1 to TRBJ2-2; D not certain. The V gene's germline CDR1 is SGHRS and CDR2 YFSETQ. This CDR3 is 18 amino acids long. With 3 bases removed from V and 0 bases from J, the gap between germline ends came to 18 bases. The DNA of the CDR3 is TGCGCCAGCAGCTGGGTGTTGTGGGCCGGTCCGAACACCGGGGAGCTGTTTTTT. It yields the protein CASSWVLWAGPNTGELFF.

As to this clonotype: No conserved phenylalanine or tryptophan ends this CDR3, so it is likely a read error. This sequence joins TRBV10-3 and TRBJ1-2; the match to TRBD1 covers 8 bases. The V and J ends lost 3 bases and 5 bases, in that order; junction bases with no gene match: 5. The germline gives CDR1 ENHRY, CDR2 SYGVKD. CDR3 size: 14 residues. As DNA, the CDR3 is TGTGCCATCAGTGAAGGGGACAGGCGATATGGCTACACCTAC. This sequence encodes CAISEGDRRYGYTY.

The chain combines TRBV20-1 with TRBJ2-7, with 8 bases matching TRBD2. From germline, CDR1 is DFQATT and CDR2 SNEGSKA (reference sequence). Germline trimming cut 4 bases from V and 2 bases from J; bases unmatched to any gene: 4. The CDR3 spans 13 residues. CDR3 coding DNA: TGCAGTGCTACTGCGGGGGGCGCCTACGAGCAGTACTTC. This gives the protein CSATAGGAYEQYF.